This TCR beta chain was retrieved from a study of identical twins. Study-level findings and limits: Low generation probability was overrepresented in out-of-frame alpha sequences shared by twins.

As to this clonotype: Its specificity is not known. The junction differs from germline at one of its ends, possibly a read error.

TCRdb redid the calling of the 5' RACE reads with MiXCR, one entry per CDR3 protein. The sample shows 500,000 to 600,000 distinct CDR3 sequences, 20% to 25% of them seen only once. CDR1 is DFQATT and CDR2 is SNEGSKA in the germline V gene (reference sequence). The CDR3 extends over 17 amino acids. These sequences were also reported in another study, on T cells expressing NK-cell markers. In that study: The TCR beta repertoires were obtained from sorted CD3+CD56+NKG2C+, CD3+CD56+NKG2C- and CD3+CD56-NKG2C+ T cells. Four of the donors also had these clonotypes leading their CD3+CD56-NKG2C+ fraction.

The sample taken for sequencing was CD4+ T cells sorted from blood. The genes are TRBV20-1 and TRBJ2-3; possibly TRBD1 or TRBD2 for D (5 bases each). The source of this sequence is a young woman in good health. The CDR3 DNA reads as TGCTGTGCTAGAGATAGAGGGTGGGGCAGTCACACAGATACGCAGTATTTT. The encoded protein is CCARDRGWGSHTDTQYF.